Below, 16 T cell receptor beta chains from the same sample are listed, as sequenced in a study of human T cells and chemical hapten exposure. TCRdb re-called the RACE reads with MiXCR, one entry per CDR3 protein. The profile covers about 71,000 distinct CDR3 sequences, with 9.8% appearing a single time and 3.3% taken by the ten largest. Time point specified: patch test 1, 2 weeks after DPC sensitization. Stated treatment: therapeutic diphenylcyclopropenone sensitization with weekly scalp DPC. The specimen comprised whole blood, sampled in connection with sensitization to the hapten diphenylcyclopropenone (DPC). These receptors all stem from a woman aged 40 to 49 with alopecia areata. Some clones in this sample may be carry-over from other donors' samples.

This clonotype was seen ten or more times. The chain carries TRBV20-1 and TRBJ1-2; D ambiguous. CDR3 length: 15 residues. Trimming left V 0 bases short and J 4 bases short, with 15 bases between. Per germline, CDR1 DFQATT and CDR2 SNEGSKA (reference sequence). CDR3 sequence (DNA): TGCAGTGCTAGAGATGGGAAGAGGGCTGGCTATGGCTACACCTTC. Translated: CSARDGKRAGYGYTF.

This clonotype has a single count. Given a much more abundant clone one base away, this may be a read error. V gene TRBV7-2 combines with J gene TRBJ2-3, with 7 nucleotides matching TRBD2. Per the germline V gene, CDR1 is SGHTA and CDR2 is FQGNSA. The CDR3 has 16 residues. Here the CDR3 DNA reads TGTGCCAGCAGCTCGTGGGGGACTACCCTCACAGATACGCAGAATTTT. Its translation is CASSSWGTTLTDTQNF.

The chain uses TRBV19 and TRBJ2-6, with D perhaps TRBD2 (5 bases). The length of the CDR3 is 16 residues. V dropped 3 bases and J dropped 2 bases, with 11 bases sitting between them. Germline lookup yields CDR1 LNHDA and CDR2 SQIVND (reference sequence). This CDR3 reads CASSIGGRAGANVLTF. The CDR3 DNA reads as TGTGCCAGTAGTATCGGCGGGCGTGCTGGGGCCAACGTCCTGACTTTC.

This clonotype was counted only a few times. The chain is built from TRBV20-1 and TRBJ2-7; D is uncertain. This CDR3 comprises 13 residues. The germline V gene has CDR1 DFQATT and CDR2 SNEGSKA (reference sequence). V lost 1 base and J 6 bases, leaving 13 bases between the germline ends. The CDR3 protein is CSARVASLGEQYF. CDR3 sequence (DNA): TGCAGTGCTAGAGTGGCTTCCCTCGGCGAGCAGTACTTC.

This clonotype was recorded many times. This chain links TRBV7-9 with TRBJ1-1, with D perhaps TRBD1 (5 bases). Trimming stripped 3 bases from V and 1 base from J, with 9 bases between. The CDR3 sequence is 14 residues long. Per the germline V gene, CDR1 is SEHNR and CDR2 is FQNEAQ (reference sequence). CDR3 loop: CASSLGPRNTEAFF. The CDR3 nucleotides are TGTGCCAGCAGCTTGGGACCCCGGAACACTGAAGCTTTCTTT.

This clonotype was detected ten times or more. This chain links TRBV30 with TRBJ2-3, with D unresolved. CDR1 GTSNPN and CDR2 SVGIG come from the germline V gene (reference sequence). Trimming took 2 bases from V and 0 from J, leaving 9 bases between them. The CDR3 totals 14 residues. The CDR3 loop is CAWSSGFSTDTQYF. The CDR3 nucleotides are TGTGCCTGGAGTTCCGGATTTAGCACAGATACGCAGTATTTT.

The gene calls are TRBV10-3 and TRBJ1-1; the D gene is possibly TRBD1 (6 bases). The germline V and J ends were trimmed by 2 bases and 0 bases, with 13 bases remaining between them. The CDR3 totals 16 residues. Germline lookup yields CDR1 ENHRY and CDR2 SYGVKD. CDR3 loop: CAISEREQGMNTEAFF. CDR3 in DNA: TGTGCCATCAGTGAGCGAGAACAGGGAATGAACACTGAAGCTTTCTTT.

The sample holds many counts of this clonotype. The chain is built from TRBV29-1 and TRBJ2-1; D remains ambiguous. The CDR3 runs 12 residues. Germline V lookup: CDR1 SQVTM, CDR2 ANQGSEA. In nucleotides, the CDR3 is TGCAGTCTTATTAGCTCCTACAATGAGCAGTTCTTC. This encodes CSLISSYNEQFF.

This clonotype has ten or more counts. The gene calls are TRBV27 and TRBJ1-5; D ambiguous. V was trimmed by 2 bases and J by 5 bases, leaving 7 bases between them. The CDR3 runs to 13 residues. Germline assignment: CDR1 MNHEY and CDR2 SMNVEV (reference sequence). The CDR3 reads CASSLKEYQPQHF. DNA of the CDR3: TGTGCCAGCAGTTTAAAGGAATATCAGCCCCAGCATTTT.

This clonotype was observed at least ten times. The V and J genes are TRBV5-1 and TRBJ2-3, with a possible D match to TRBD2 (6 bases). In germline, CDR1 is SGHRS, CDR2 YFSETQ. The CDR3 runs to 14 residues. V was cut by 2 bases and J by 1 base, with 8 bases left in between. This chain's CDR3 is CASSFQRGTDTQYF. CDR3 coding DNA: TGCGCCAGCAGCTTCCAGCGGGGCACAGATACGCAGTATTTT.

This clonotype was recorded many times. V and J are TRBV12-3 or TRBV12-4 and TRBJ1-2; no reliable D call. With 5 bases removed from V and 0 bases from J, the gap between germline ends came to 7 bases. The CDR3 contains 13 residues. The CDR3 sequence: CASSPDANYGYTF. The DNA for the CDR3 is TGTGCCAGCAGTCCTGACGCTAACTATGGCTACACCTTC.

The CDR3 coding sequence is TGTGCCAGCAGACCAAGGGGACAGGGTCGCACTGAAGCTTTCTTT. Translated: CASRPRGQGRTEAFF. V is TRBV6-2 or TRBV6-3 and J is TRBJ1-1; 9 bases are a match to TRBD1. The V segment lost 6 bases and the J segment 4 bases; nucleotides outside the gene matches: 9. Germline V lookup: CDR1 MNHEY, CDR2 SVGEGT. The length of the CDR3 is 15 residues.

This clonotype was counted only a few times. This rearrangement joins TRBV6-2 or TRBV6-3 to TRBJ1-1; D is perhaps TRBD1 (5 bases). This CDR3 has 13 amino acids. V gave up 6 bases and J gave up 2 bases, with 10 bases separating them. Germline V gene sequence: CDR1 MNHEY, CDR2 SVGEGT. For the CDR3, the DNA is TGTGCCAGCAGACCCAGGGAAAACACTGAAGCTTTCTTT. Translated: CASRPRENTEAFF.

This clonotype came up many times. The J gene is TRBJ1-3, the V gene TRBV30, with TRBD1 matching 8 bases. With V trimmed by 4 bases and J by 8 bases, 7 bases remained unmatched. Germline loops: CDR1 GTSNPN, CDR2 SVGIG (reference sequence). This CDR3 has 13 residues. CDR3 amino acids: CAWIRTGRHTIYF. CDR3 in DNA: TGTGCCTGGATTAGGACAGGGCGGCACACCATATATTTT.

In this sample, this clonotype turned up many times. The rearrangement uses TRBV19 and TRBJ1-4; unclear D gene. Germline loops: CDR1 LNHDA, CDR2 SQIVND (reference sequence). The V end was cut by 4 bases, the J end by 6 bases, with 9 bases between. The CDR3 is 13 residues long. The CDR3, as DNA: TGTGCCAGTAGTAAGAGTGCCGATGAAAAACTGTTTTTT. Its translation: CASSKSADEKLFF.

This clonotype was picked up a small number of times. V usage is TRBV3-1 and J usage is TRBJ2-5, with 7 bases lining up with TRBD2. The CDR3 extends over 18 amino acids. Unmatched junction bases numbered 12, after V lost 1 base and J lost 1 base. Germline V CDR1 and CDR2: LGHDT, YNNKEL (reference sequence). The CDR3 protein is CASSQVGPAGNRQETQYF. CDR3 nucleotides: TGTGCCAGCAGCCAAGTGGGTCCAGCGGGGAATCGCCAAGAGACCCAGTACTTC.